This T cell receptor beta chain is from a study of blood T cell repertoires in COVID-19 (dated by TCRdb to the early 2020s). In terms of the full investigation: The collaborator samples originated in the United States, Italy and Spain and spanned the acute and convalescent phases of COVID-19. Where available, HLA class I and class II types were obtained from metadata supplied by the sample provider rather than from assay-based typing. Deeply sampled blood TCRbeta repertoires from subjects exposed to, actively infected with, or recovered from COVID-19 were included in the dataset. The prospective study material was composed of cDNA or gDNA derived from T cells, B-cell-depleted T cells, or PBMCs. Sample metadata almost always included a de-identified subject ID, COVID-19 status, age in years and sex. The repertoires were made available in a free public database intended to serve as a resource for research on the immune response to SARS-CoV-2. Samples came from the ongoing ImmuneRACE study (first 160 participants) plus 1,254 subjects from 6 global collaborators.

In the prospective study, participants were about 18 to 90 years old, resided in about two dozen geographic areas of the United States, and were enrolled through a virtual design. In the prospective study, cohorts were assigned on the basis of participant-reported clinical history obtained from a screening survey and a study questionnaire. Mobile phlebotomists in the prospective study collected whole blood, serum and a nasopharyngeal or oropharyngeal swab from every participant. Additional blood draws and questionnaires over an approximately 2-month period could optionally be provided by prospective study participants. Prospective study blood samples were shipped either frozen or at room temperature before DNA extraction. Broad study findings and their caveats: How much clinical and demographic metadata was included differed by source and by participant, and the metadata was provided uncurated.

The immunoSEQ Assay, a bias-controlled multiplex PCR, was used to amplify TCRbeta CDR3 regions from genomic DNA. The paper's processing steps were these. Nucleated cell counts per sample were estimated from amplification of reference gene primers within the assay. Sequence reads were collapsed and filtered to measure the absolute abundance of every unique TCRbeta CDR3 rearrangement. Productive Simpson clonality was computed per sample as the square root of Simpson's diversity index over productive rearrangements. What TCRdb holds here is the immuneACCESS table cut down to in-frame rearrangements. Part of the clones is not present; checked against another copy, under half of the missing clones reflect an unresolved V gene, and the others are unexplained. D and trimming come from the DNA, and the V and J calls and clone size come from that table. In this sample the table shows 200,000 to 250,000 clones, 87% of which occur a single time. In total, the top ten clones hold over 9% of the sample.

Worth noting for this clone: There is no known antigen for this receptor. No base qualities exist here, and no much larger clone lies one base off it.

Via the germline V gene (reference sequence), CDR1 is SEHNR and CDR2 FQNEAQ. Including cysteine and phenylalanine, the CDR3 has 14 amino acids. The read is trimmed to its CDR3 DNA, 42 bases read in frame from base 1. The junction shows trimming of 11 bases on V and 0 bases on J, plus 16 bases between the germline ends. The sequencing input was PBMCs or T cells enriched from blood (not recorded which). The sequence joins TRBV7-9 to TRBJ1-1; possibly the D gene is TRBD1, per 5 matching bases. The TCR was taken from a man between 18 and 35 years old with acute COVID-19. The sequence in DNA is TGTGCCGGAGGGACGGAACTTATGAACACTGAAGCTTTCTTT. Its amino acids are CAGGTELMNTEAFF.